The T cell receptor beta chain under discussion was sequenced for a study of blood T cell repertoires in COVID-19. Germline lookup yields CDR1 LNHDA and CDR2 SQIVND (reference sequence). This CDR3 comprises 17 residues. The V segment lost 5 bases and the J segment 5 bases; nucleotides outside the gene matches: 14. In the study's own analysis: Nucleated cell counts were estimated from reference gene primer amplification. Libraries were prepared by immunoSEQ multiplex PCR; TCRdb keeps only in-frame clonotypes and omits some of them. The V and J calls and clone size were taken over from that table, and D and trimming were inferred from the DNA. The sample has some 200,000 clones; 80% to 90% are singletons.

This sequence joins TRBV19 and TRBJ2-2; 7 bases are a match to TRBD2. Sequenced input: peripheral blood. The sequence came from a woman in her 70s with acute or convalescent COVID-19. CDR3 residues: CASSRSGGIGGTGELFF. The CDR3 coding sequence is TGTGCCAGTAGTCGATCCGGGGGGATAGGAGGAACCGGGGAGCTGTTTTTT. Full variable domain (missing parts from reference TRBV19 and TRBJ2-2): DGGITQSPKYLFRKEGQNVTLSCEQNLNHDAMYWYRQDPGQGLRLIYYSQIVNDFQKGDIAEGYSVSREKKESFPLTVTSAQKNPTAFYLCASSRSGGIGGTGELFFGEGSRLTVL.